One T cell receptor (beta chain) is described in this entry. Its antigen is undetermined. Investigators reverse transcribed all isolated RNA, so they sequenced expressed TCRB transcripts. The data were produced by immunoSEQ multiplex PCR, yet TCRdb's version contains in-frame clones alone and is incomplete. The table lists approximately 170,000 clones, roughly 8% of them singletons. The sample comes from a study of beta chain features in type 1 diabetes. Germline values: CDR1 MNHNY, CDR2 SVGAGI (reference sequence). Between the trimmed V and J ends, which lost 5 bases and 5 bases, there was a span of 13 bases. The CDR3 covers 14 residues. Study findings and constraints: TCRB CDR3 length was moderately but significantly reduced in all four CD4+ subsets of Type 1 diabetes patients. PCR, the amplification step, might favor shorter templates, equally in patients and controls.

The sequencing sample was made of central memory CD4+ T cells from blood. The chain combines TRBV6-6 with TRBJ2-1; D possibly corresponds to TRBD2 (5 bases). The TCR originated in a man aged 18 to 30 with type 1 diabetes. CDR3 in amino acids: CASSPYGVHNEQFF. CDR3 in DNA: TGTGCCAGCAGTCCCTACGGGGTCCACAATGAGCAGTTCTTC.